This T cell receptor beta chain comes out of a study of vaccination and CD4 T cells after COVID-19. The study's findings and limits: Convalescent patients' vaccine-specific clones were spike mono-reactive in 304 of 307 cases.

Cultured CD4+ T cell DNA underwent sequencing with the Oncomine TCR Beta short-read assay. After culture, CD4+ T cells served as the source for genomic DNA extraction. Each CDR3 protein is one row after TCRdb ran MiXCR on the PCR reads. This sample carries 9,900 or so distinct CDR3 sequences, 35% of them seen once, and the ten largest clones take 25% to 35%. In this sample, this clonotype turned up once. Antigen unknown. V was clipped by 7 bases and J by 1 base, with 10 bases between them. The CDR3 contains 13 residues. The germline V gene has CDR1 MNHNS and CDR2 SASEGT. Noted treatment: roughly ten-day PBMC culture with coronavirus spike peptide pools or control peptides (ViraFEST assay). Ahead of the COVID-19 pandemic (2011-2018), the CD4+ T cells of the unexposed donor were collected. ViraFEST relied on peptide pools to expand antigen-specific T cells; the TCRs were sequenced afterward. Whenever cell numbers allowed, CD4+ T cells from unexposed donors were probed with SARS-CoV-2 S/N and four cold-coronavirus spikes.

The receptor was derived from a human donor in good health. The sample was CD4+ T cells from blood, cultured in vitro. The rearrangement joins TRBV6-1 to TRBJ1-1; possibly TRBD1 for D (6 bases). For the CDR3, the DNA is TGTGCCAGCAAAGACAGGTCGAACACTGAAGCTTTCTTT. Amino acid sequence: CASKDRSNTEAFF.